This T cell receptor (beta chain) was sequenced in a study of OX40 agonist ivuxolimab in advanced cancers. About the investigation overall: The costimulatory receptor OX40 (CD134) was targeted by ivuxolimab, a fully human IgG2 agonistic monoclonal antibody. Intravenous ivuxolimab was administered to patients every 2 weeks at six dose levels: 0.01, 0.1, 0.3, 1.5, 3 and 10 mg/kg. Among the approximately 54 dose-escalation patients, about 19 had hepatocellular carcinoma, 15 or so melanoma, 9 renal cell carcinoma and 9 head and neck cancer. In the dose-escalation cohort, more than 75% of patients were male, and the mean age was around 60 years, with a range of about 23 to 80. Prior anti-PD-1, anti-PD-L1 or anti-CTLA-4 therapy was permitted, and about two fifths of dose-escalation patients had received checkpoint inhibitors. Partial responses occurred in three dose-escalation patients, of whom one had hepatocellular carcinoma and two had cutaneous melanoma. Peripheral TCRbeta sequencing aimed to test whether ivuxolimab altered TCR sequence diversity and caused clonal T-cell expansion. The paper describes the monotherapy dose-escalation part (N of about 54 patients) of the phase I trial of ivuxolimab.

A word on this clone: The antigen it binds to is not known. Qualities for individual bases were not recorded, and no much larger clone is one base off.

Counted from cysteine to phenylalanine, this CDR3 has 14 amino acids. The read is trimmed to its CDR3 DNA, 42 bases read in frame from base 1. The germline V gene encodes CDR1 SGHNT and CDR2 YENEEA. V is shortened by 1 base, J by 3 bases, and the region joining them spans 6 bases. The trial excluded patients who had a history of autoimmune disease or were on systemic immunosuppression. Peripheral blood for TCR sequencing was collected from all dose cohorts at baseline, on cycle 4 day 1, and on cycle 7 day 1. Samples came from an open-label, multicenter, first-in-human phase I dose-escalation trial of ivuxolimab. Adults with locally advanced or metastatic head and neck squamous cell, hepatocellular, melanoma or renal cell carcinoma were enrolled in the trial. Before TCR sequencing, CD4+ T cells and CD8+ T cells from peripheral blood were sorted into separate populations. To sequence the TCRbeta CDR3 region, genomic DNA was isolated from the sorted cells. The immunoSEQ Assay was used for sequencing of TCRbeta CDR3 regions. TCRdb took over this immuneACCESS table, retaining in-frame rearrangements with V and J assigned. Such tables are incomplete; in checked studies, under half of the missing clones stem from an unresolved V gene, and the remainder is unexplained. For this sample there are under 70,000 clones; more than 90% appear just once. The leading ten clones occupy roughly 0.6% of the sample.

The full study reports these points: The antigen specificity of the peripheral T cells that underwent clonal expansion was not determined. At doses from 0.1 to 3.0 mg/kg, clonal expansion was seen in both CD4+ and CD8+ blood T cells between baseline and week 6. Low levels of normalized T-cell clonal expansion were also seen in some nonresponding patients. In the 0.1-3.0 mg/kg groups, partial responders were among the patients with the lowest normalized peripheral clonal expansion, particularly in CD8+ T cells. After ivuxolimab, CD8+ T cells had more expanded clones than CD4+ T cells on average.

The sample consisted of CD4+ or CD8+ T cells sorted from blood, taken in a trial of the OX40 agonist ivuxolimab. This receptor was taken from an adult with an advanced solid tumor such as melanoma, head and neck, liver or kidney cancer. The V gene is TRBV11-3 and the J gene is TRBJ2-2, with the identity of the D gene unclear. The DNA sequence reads TGTGCCAGCAGCTTAGGGGTGCACACCGGGGAGCTGTTTTTT. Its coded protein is CASSLGVHTGELFF.